These 3 T cell receptor beta chains came from one sample sequenced in a study of cytomegalovirus exposure and HLA in healthy donors. The PCR used 60 Vbeta and 13 Jbeta primers. The table came from immunoSEQ multiplex PCR; TCRdb's copy has only in-frame clones and leaves some out. This repertoire includes fewer than 45,000 clones. The sample comprised PBMCs. The source is a woman aged 25 to 39 in good health and CMV-seronegative.

This chain links TRBV28 with TRBJ1-3; TRBD1 aligns across 8 bases. The germline V gene encodes CDR1 MDHEN and CDR2 SYDVKM. J gave up 8 bases and V 5 bases, and 11 bases lay outside the gene matches. The CDR3 extends over 15 amino acids. CDR3 coding DNA: TGTGCCAGCAGTGGTCCTGTGACAGGGGCGGACACCATATATTTT. Its protein product is CASSGPVTGADTIYF. The variable domain in full, with the rest retrieved from reference TRBV28 and TRBJ1-3, is DVKVTQSSRYLVKRTGEKVFLECVQDMDHENMFWYRQDPGLGLRLIYFSYDVKMKEKGDIPEGYSVSREKKERFSLILESASTNQTSMYLCASSGPVTGADTIYFGEGSWLTVV.

The CDR3: CASSDSQETGELFF. As DNA, the CDR3 is TGTGCCAGCAGTGACTCGCAGGAAACCGGGGAGCTGTTTTTT. The chain employs TRBV6-4 and TRBJ2-2; D is uncertain. V shed 0 bases and J shed 5 bases, with 7 bases lying between them. The CDR3 loop spans 14 amino acids. Germline V gives CDR1 MRHNA, CDR2 SNTAGT.

The chain joins TRBV29-1 to TRBJ1-2; 8 bases line up with TRBD1. CDR3 length: 12 residues. Germline CDR1 reads SQVTM; CDR2 reads ANQGSEA. V lost 7 bases, J lost 8 bases, and 9 bases stayed unmatched. CDR3 nucleotides: TGCAGCGCCGACAGGGGAAATTGGGGCTACACCTTC. This gives the protein CSADRGNWGYTF.